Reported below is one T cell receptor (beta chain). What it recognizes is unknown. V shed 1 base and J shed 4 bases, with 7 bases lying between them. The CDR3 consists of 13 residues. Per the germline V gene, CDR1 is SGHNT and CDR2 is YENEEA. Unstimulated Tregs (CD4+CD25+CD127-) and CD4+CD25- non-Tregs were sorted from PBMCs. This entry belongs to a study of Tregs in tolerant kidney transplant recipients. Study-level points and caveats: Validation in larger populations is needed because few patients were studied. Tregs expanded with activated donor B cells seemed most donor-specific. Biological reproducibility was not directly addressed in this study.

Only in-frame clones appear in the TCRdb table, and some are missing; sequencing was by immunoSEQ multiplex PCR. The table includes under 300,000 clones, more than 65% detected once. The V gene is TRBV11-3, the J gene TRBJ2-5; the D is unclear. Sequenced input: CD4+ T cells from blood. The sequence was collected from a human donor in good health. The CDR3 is CASSLVSGETQYF. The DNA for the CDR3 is TGTGCCAGCAGCTTAGTTTCCGGAGAGACCCAGTACTTC.